This T cell receptor beta chain was documented in a study of shared clonotypes between healthy human individuals. Naive-designated CD8 cells lacked CD45RO, were positively enriched for CCR7, and omitted terminally differentiated effector memory CD45RA+ cells. The donor population consisted of healthy HIV-negative adults with no recent acute infections or vaccinations. Data came from immunoSEQ multiplex PCR; TCRdb stores just in-frame clones and leaves some out. Among about 2.1 million clones listed, about 94% were seen once. The sequence came from a man between 18 and 29 years old in good health. Some clones in this sample may be carry-over from other donors' samples. Sequencing was carried out using naive CD8+ T cells from PBMCs.

CDR3 in amino acids: CASSRMWGGTPQETQYF. The DNA for the CDR3 is TGTGCCAGCAGCCGGATGTGGGGAGGGACCCCCCAAGAGACCCAGTACTTC. The gene calls are TRBV28 and TRBJ2-5, with 7 bases aligning to TRBD2. V shed 6 bases, J shed 1 base, and the junction held 14 bases outside the gene matches. The CDR3 consists of 17 residues. CDR1 is MDHEN, CDR2 SYDVKM, per germline. The full variable domain, in which reference TRBV28 and TRBJ2-5 provide the parts outside the CDR3, is DVKVTQSSRYLVKRTGEKVFLECVQDMDHENMFWYRQDPGLGLRLIYFSYDVKMKEKGDIPEGYSVSREKKERFSLILESASTNQTSMYLCASSRMWGGTPQETQYFGPGTRLLVL.